The 30 T cell receptor beta chains in this list originate from one sample, sequenced in a study of T cells expressing NK-cell markers. After re-calling the 5' RACE reads, TCRdb lists one entry per CDR3 protein, DNA absent. This listing includes 120,000 to 150,000 distinct CDR3 sequences. Sample: blood T cells: a sorted CD56 or NKG2C T cell subset, CD4+ or CD8+ T cells, or bulk PBMC T cells (not recorded which). Receptors were obtained from a man younger than 35 in good health.

The J gene is TRBJ2-7, the V gene TRBV6-1; checking the TCRdb D call of TRBD1 is not possible without DNA. CDR1 is MNHNS, CDR2 SASEGT, per germline. CDR3 length: 13 residues. CDR3 protein: CASTHRDPYEQYF.

The V call is TRBV14, the J call TRBJ2-1; TCRdb proposes TRBD2, but this gene call is untestable without DNA. The germline gives CDR1 SGHDN, CDR2 FVKESK. The CDR3 loop spans 17 amino acids. The CDR3 sequence: CASSRGTSGASYNEQFF. Together with reference TRBV14 and TRBJ2-1, the CDR3 gives the full variable domain: EAGVTQFPSHSVIEKGQTVTLRCDPISGHDNLYWYRRVMGKEIKFLLHFVKESKQDESGMPNNRFLAERTGGTYSTLKVQPAELEDSGVYFCASSRGTSGASYNEQFFGPGTRLTVL.

The CDR3 spells CASSFLSGTDTQYF. The chain combines TRBV28 with TRBJ2-3; TCRdb picks TRBD1, but there is no DNA to check that call. Germline V gene lookup returns CDR1 MDHEN and CDR2 SYDVKM. The CDR3 runs 14 residues.

This sequence joins TRBV7-9 and TRBJ2-2. Germline CDR1 is SEHNR and CDR2 is FQNEAQ (reference sequence). The CDR3 is made up of 15 amino acids. The CDR3 loop is CASSQKTANTGELFF. Full variable domain (outside the CDR3, taken from reference TRBV7-9 and TRBJ2-2): DTGVSQNPRHKITKRGQNVTFRCDPISEHNRLYWYRQTLGQGPEFLTYFQNEAQLEKSRLLSDRFSAERPKGSFSTLEIQRTEQGDSAMYLCASSQKTANTGELFFGEGSRLTVL.

This chain uses TRBV5-1 with TRBJ2-3; there is no DNA to check the TCRdb D call of TRBD1. Germline loops: CDR1 SGHRS, CDR2 YFSETQ. The CDR3 has 18 amino acids. CDR3 residues: CASSLWGNLDRSTDTQYF.

V gene TRBV19 combines with J gene TRBJ2-5; TCRdb reports TRBD1, a call that lacks DNA to check it against. The CDR3 consists of 13 residues. CDR1 is LNHDA, CDR2 SQIVND, per germline (reference sequence). CDR3 protein: CASRAWERETQYF. The full variable domain, completed using reference TRBV19 and TRBJ2-5, is DGGITQSPKYLFRKEGQNVTLSCEQNLNHDAMYWYRQDPGQGLRLIYYSQIVNDFQKGDIAEGYSVSREKKESFPLTVTSAQKNPTAFYLCASRAWERETQYFGPGTRLLVL.

This chain connects TRBV19 to TRBJ2-1; the TRBD2 assignment by TCRdb is unverifiable without DNA. CDR1 and CDR2 from the germline V gene are LNHDA and SQIVND (reference sequence). This CDR3 comprises 16 residues. The CDR3 loop is CASSPILAGGYNEQFF.

This sequence joins TRBV12-3 or TRBV12-4 and TRBJ1-2; absent DNA, TCRdb's TRBD1 call cannot be checked. This CDR3 is 14 amino acids long. The CDR3 loop is CASSPHKGGLGYTF.

The gene calls are TRBV24-1 and TRBJ2-2. Germline V gene lookup returns CDR1 KGHDR and CDR2 SFDVKD. This CDR3 has 14 residues. The CDR3 loop reads CATSDPKVSGELFF.

The rearrangement uses TRBV12-3 or TRBV12-4 and TRBJ2-1. The CDR3 runs 16 residues. The CDR3 sequence: CASSLGRVSSYNEQFF.

V gene TRBV12-3 or TRBV12-4 combines with J gene TRBJ1-3; TCRdb returns TRBD1, unconfirmable since there is no DNA. This CDR3 has 15 residues. CDR3 region: CASSRETGVGNTIYF.

The genes are TRBV4-1 and TRBJ2-1; the D call from TCRdb, TRBD2, cannot be confirmed without DNA. This CDR3 is built from 16 residues. The germline V gene encodes CDR1 MGHRA and CDR2 YSYEKL. This CDR3 is CASSHLDNEGLSGQFF.

V and J are TRBV29-1 and TRBJ2-1; TCRdb's assignment of TRBD2 cannot be checked, as there is no DNA. The CDR3 spans 16 residues. Germline V CDR1 and CDR2: SQVTM, ANQGSEA. This chain's CDR3 is CSVDPSGSVKYNEQFF.

The CDR3 sequence is CASSLLSEVDGEKLFF. The chain couples TRBV7-9 to TRBJ1-4. Germline V lookup: CDR1 SEHNR, CDR2 FQNEAQ (reference sequence). The CDR3 length is 16 residues.

The chain recombines TRBV12-3 or TRBV12-4 with TRBJ2-3; TCRdb proposes TRBD2, but this gene call is untestable without DNA. The length of the CDR3 is 15 residues. The CDR3: CASSLLWEGTDTQYF.

This sequence joins TRBV7-2 and TRBJ2-2; TCRdb indicates TRBD2, and absent DNA this call remains unverified. This CDR3 has 17 amino acids. Germline loops: CDR1 SGHTA, CDR2 FQGNSA. This CDR3 reads CASSLGPEGPFTGELFF.

The chain joins TRBV6-5 to TRBJ2-6; the D call from TCRdb, TRBD1, cannot be confirmed without DNA. The CDR3 length is 19 residues. Germline CDR1 reads MNHEY; CDR2 reads SVGAGI. The CDR3 sequence is CASSSPRTGVTSGANVLTF.

The V gene is TRBV7-9, the J gene TRBJ2-2; absent DNA, TCRdb's TRBD2 call cannot be checked. CDR3 size: 15 residues. CDR1 is SEHNR, CDR2 FQNEAQ, per germline (reference sequence). CDR3 region: CASSIISGTAGELFF. The entire variable domain, with the rest obtained from reference TRBV7-9 and TRBJ2-2, is as follows: DTGVSQNPRHKITKRGQNVTFRCDPISEHNRLYWYRQTLGQGPEFLTYFQNEAQLEKSRLLSDRFSAERPKGSFSTLEIQRTEQGDSAMYLCASSIISGTAGELFFGEGSRLTVL.

This chain links TRBV24-1 with TRBJ2-2; TCRdb outputs TRBD1, but without DNA this stays unchecked. The CDR3 sequence is 19 residues long. In germline, CDR1 is KGHDR, CDR2 SFDVKD. CDR3 protein: CATSVHPGKDRTNTGELFF.

The rearrangement uses TRBV6-5 and TRBJ2-1; TCRdb reports TRBD2, a call that lacks DNA to check it against. This CDR3 contains 17 residues. Looked up from germline, CDR1 is MNHEY and CDR2 is SVGAGI. The CDR3 sequence is CASSYSGGTSGYNEQFF.

The V gene is TRBV7-9, the J gene TRBJ2-1; the D call from TCRdb, TRBD1, cannot be confirmed without DNA. The CDR3 spans 13 residues. Germline loops: CDR1 SEHNR, CDR2 FQNEAQ (reference sequence). The CDR3 spells CASSSGAPHEQFF.

The chain is built from TRBV6-6 and TRBJ2-7. Germline CDR1 is MNHNY and CDR2 is SVGAGI (reference sequence). This CDR3 has 12 residues. The CDR3 sequence is CASSYESYEQYF.

The genes are TRBV6-2 or TRBV6-3 and TRBJ2-1; TCRdb reports TRBD2, a call that lacks DNA to check it against. Germline-derived CDR1 and CDR2 are MNHEY and SVGEGT. This CDR3 has 21 amino acids. This CDR3 is CASSSFMIGLAGGSAYNEQFF.

This chain joins TRBV12-3 or TRBV12-4 and TRBJ2-7; TCRdb names TRBD1, which stays unverified in the absence of DNA. This CDR3 region has 14 residues. CDR3 sequence: CASSPRDRVYEQYF.

The V gene is TRBV12-3 or TRBV12-4, the J gene TRBJ2-3. The CDR3 contains 11 residues. The CDR3 protein is CASSLGVTQYF.

The chain joins TRBV11-1 to TRBJ1-1; TCRdb outputs TRBD1, but without DNA this stays unchecked. CDR3 length equals 18 residues. Germline V lookup: CDR1 SGHAT, CDR2 FQDESV (reference sequence). The CDR3 region is CASSLITRDRGPNTEAFF. The full variable domain, completed using reference TRBV11-1 and TRBJ1-1, is EAEVAQSPRYKITEKSQAVAFWCDPISGHATLYWYRQILGQGPELLVQFQDESVVDDSQLPKDRFSAERLKGVDSTLKIQPAELGDSAMYLCASSLITRDRGPNTEAFFGQGTRLTVV.

V and J are TRBV12-3 or TRBV12-4 and TRBJ2-5; no DNA is available, so the TRBD1 call from TCRdb remains unchecked. CDR3 length equals 16 residues. The chain's CDR3 is CASREIRAGEGETQYF.

The chain couples TRBV27 to TRBJ2-2; no DNA is available, so the TRBD2 call from TCRdb remains unchecked. The CDR3 has 16 residues. Germline V gene data show CDR1 as MNHEY and CDR2 as SMNVEV (reference sequence). The CDR3 sequence: CASRPLAGDNTGELFF.

The chain recombines TRBV6-1 with TRBJ2-3; there is no DNA to check the TCRdb D call of TRBD2. Germline CDR1 and CDR2: MNHNS and SASEGT. The CDR3 consists of 14 residues. CDR3 in amino acids: CATTGTSGIDTQYF.

The chain joins TRBV29-1 to TRBJ2-1; the TRBD2 assignment by TCRdb is unverifiable without DNA. CDR1 and CDR2 (germline): SQVTM, ANQGSEA. This CDR3 contains 14 residues. The CDR3: CSAQLAGGYNEQFF.